The rows below give T cell receptor beta chains drawn from one sample of a study of T cells after yellow fever vaccination. TCRdb fed the 5' RACE reads into MiXCR, producing one record per CDR3 protein. This repertoire shows 50,000 or so distinct CDR3 sequences, around 7% found once; its top ten account for more than 25%. Sequencing used CD8+ T cells sorted from PBMCs, obtained less than 16 days after the first yellow fever vaccination. All receptors come from a young man who received the YFV17D yellow fever vaccine. Both conserved end residues are part of each CDR3. D genes are given only for firm matches. Clone size, where shown, is once, few, many, or a class for clones that have expanded.

j_call clone_size d_call v_call cdr3_nt cdr3_aa
TRBJ2-3 many - TRBV27 TGTGCCAGCAGTTTTTACAGCACAGATACGCAGTATTTT CASSFYSTDTQYF
TRBJ2-1 many - TRBV11-2 TGTGCCAGCAGCCCCTTTTATGGGGGGGGCGCGGATGAGCAGTTCTTC CASSPFYGGGADEQFF
TRBJ2-1 many TRBD2 TRBV9 TGTGCCAGCAGCGTAGCCCCTGGCGGGGGTTTCTACAATGAGCAGTTCTTC CASSVAPGGGFYNEQFF
TRBJ1-2 many - TRBV21-1 TGTGCCAGCCCGCCCGGCGGGACGGGTGGCTACACCTTC CASPPGGTGGYTF
TRBJ1-2 many - TRBV27 TGTGCCAGCAGTACGGGACCGGACAGTAGGGGCGACTACACCTTC CASSTGPDSRGDYTF
TRBJ2-5 many - TRBV7-2 TGTGCCAGCAGTGGCCCCAGGGTGGGGCAAGAGACCCAGTACTTC CASSGPRVGQETQYF
TRBJ2-5 once - TRBV11-3 TGTGCCAGCAGCCCAGCGACCGGCAGGCGGCAGGAGACCCAGTACTTC CASSPATGRRQETQYF
TRBJ1-5 - - TRBV7-2 TGTGCCAGCAGCTCCCGGGACTATCAGCCCCAGCATTTT CASSSRDYQPQHF
TRBJ2-7 many TRBD1 TRBV4-1 TGCGCCAGCAGCCAAGGCCCCGGGACAGGGTCAACCTACGAGCAGTACTTC CASSQGPGTGSTYEQYF
TRBJ1-3 many - TRBV7-9 TGTGCCAGCAGCTTTGGCGCAAACACCATATATTTT CASSFGANTIYF
TRBJ2-1 many TRBD2 TRBV25-1 TGTGCCAGCAGTGCGTGGGGGGGTGAGCAGTTCTTC CASSAWGGEQFF
TRBJ1-5 many - TRBV6-5 TGTGCCAGCAGTTACTCTTCCCGGAGCAATCAGCCCCAGCATTTT CASSYSSRSNQPQHF
TRBJ1-2 many - TRBV27 TGTGCCAGCAGGGAGGGCCCGACCTATGGCTACACCTTC CASREGPTYGYTF
TRBJ2-1 - TRBD1 TRBV28 TGTGCCAGCAGTTTGGGTCAAACGACAGGGGATGAGCAGTTCTTC CASSLGQTTGDEQFF